This entry describes one TCR beta chain. What it recognizes is unknown. This sample was included in a study of cytomegalovirus exposure and HLA in healthy donors. Study-level information: From about 170 million T cells, an earlier analysis saw 120 million or so unique TCR beta sequences.

Whole-study findings and limits: In a later analysis, HLA-associated TCR beta chains were more clonally expanded than equally common others. Most sequenced TCRs were rare (though some public TCRs occurred in many donors).

The CDR3 runs to 15 residues. Germline CDR1 reads SGDLS; CDR2 reads YYNGEE. V gave up 2 bases and J gave up 2 bases; unmatched junction bases: 4. PCR was performed using 60 Vbeta and 13 Jbeta primers. Original data processing: In a later analysis, the count reached 82 million or so unique TCR beta chains, with about 10 million shared. Data came from immunoSEQ multiplex PCR; TCRdb stores just in-frame clones and leaves some out. From that table come the V and J calls and clone size; the DNA was used to work out D and trimming. This table holds roughly 110,000 clones, 70% to 80% found once. This sequence originates from a female donor in good health and CMV-seronegative. The genes are TRBV9 and TRBJ1-2; 9 bases agree with TRBD1. The sequenced sample consisted of PBMCs. For the CDR3, the DNA is TGTGCCAGCAGCGTTGAGACAGGGGGGAACTATGGCTACACCTTC. Its protein product is CASSVETGGNYGYTF.